This T cell receptor (beta chain) came from a study of CD8 T cells in Susac syndrome (dated by TCRdb to about 2019). Regarding the study in general: Whether CD8+ T cell activation and differentiation in Susac syndrome was antigen driven was tested using repertoire sequencing.

As for this clonotype: Its antigen is currently not known. There are no base qualities to consult, and no much larger clone falls within one base.

What the study reported, not specific to this receptor: The study acknowledged that relatively few individuals were included in the TCR sequencing and HLA analysis.

Peripheral blood CD8+ and CD4+ T cells from healthy donors, Susac syndrome patients and multiple sclerosis patients were profiled using high-throughput TCR beta sequencing. Healthy donors were age- and sex-matched controls. Bulk CD8+ and CD4+ T cells were purified by magnetic negative isolation, whereas CD8+ TEMRA cells were enriched by FACS. Blood was drawn into EDTA tubes, processed within 24 hours, and PBMCs were isolated by density gradient centrifugation. PBMCs intended for TCR sequencing were frozen in liquid nitrogen and were later thawed in a 37 degrees C water bath. The sorted or isolated CD4+, CD8+ and CD8+ TEMRA cells reached a purity of at least 90%. RNA was extracted with the RNeasy kit and about 0.45 to 1 ug was reverse transcribed using random hexamers. The immunoSEQ multiplex PCR assay, covering 54 Vbeta and 13 Jbeta segments, was used to amplify TCR beta CDR3 regions. PCR amplification bias was corrected by using a synthetic template baseline for primer optimization and computational correction. The original methods were these. Reads were annotated to V, D and J genes per IMGT and analyzed with immunoSEQ Analyzer, keeping only productive sequences. Clonality was calculated as one minus the Shannon entropy normalized by log2 of the number of productive unique sequences. For each patient and control, public and private clones were evaluated among the 100 most prevalent clones. Clones were defined as Susac-specific if absent from the healthy and MS cohorts, from approximately 1,100 published viral clones and from other ImmuneACCESS disease sequences. TCRdb reanalyzed the raw reads on its own, using fastp at Q25 for trimming and MiXCR for clone calling, and kept in-frame beta chains. One record per CDR3 amino acid sequence lists the most common genes and DNA. The V and J calls, along with clone size, are taken from TCRdb and not from the paper's own processing. The sample includes some 190,000 distinct CDR3 sequences, with about 95% observed a single time. Approximately 0.098% of the sample belongs to the ten largest clones.

The germline V gene (reference sequence) specifies GTSNPN as CDR1 and SVGIG as CDR2. Trimming costs V 5 bases and J 4 bases, and their ends lie 16 bases apart. The CDR3 spans 14 residues, from the cysteine through the phenylalanine. This entry keeps only the CDR3 DNA: 42 bases, framed from base 1. Recombination linked TRBV30 to TRBJ2-3; a weak D assignment points to TRBD2 (6 bases agree). The TCR sequence derives from a human donor in good health. The sample consisted of CD4+ T cells from PBMCs. The CDR3 here reads CAWRDWGRADTQYF. In nucleotides, the sequence is TGTGCCTGGCGGGACTGGGGAAGGGCAGATACGCAGTATTTT.